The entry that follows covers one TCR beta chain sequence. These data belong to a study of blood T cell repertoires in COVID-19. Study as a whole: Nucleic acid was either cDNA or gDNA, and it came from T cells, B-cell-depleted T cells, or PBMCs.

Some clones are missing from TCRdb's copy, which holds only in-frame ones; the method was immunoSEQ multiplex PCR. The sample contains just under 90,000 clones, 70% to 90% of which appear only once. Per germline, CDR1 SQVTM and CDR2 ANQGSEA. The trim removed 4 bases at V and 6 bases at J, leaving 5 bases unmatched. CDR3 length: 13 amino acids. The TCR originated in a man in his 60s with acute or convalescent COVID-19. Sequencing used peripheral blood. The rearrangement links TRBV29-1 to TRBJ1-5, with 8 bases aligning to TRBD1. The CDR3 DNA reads TGCAGCGTTGCTGGACAGGGTTCTCAGCCCCAGCATTTT. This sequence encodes CSVAGQGSQPQHF.